This entry concerns a single T cell receptor beta chain. The data were obtained in a study of blood T cell repertoires in COVID-19. Sequencing was performed with immunoSEQ multiplex PCR; in TCRdb, only in-frame clones are kept and a portion is missing. The data contain under 150,000 clones, about 88% of them singletons. Material: peripheral blood. The receptor was isolated from a human donor in a cohort sampled during active COVID-19.

CDR3 nucleotides: TGTGCCTGGAGTGGTGTCAGTTCCTACGAGCAGTACTTC. Translated, it gives CAWSGVSSYEQYF. The chain joins TRBV30 to TRBJ2-7, with D uncertain. The germline gives CDR1 GTSNPN, CDR2 SVGIG (reference sequence). Trimming removed 1 base from V and 1 base from J, with 8 bases in between. There are 13 residues in the CDR3.